The rows below give T cell receptor beta chains drawn from one sample of a study of blood T cell repertoires in COVID-19. The protocol was immunoSEQ multiplex PCR, while the TCRdb copy is restricted to in-frame clones and leaves out a portion. The table has 340,000 or so clones, 65% to 90% seen once. The specimen was PBMCs or T cells enriched from blood (not recorded which). All receptors derive from a woman between 40 and 50 years old with acute COVID-19. Each CDR3 is given with its conserved first and last residue. The D gene is left open where the match is weak. The listing skips clone size in some rows; elsewhere it reads once, few, many or a size class.

j_call | clone_size | d_call | cdr3_length | v_call | cdr3_aa | cdr3_nt
TRBJ2-7 | NA | NA | 16 | TRBV4-1 | CASSQAGGSKVYEQYF | TGCGCCAGCAGCCAAGCGGGCGGGTCAAAGGTCTACGAGCAGTACTTC
TRBJ1-6 | NA | NA | 15 | TRBV28 | CASIPSQGINSPLHF | TGTGCCAGCATTCCTTCACAGGGTATTAACTCACCCCTCCACTTT
TRBJ1-1 | NA | NA | 15 | TRBV19 | CASSIGTGINTEAFF | TGTGCCAGTAGTATAGGCACAGGGATCAACACTGAAGCTTTCTTT
TRBJ1-2 | few | TRBD1 | 11 | TRBV19 | CASTHRGGYTF | TGTGCCAGTACCCACAGGGGAGGCTACACCTTC
TRBJ1-4 | NA | NA | 12 | TRBV12-3/TRBV12-4 | CASSPGPGLPFF | TGTGCCAGCAGTCCGGGACCGGGACTCCCGTTTTTT
TRBJ2-1 | NA | NA | 15 | TRBV9 | CASSEGHGNYNEQFF | TGTGCCAGCAGCGAGGGACACGGAAACTACAATGAGCAGTTCTTC
TRBJ1-4 | few | TRBD1 | 15 | TRBV28 | CASSLGAQGSEKLFF | TGTGCCAGCAGTTTGGGAGCACAGGGGAGTGAAAAACTGTTTTTT
TRBJ2-5 | NA | NA | 15 | TRBV18 | CASSPLGGDQETQYF | TGTGCCAGCTCACCATTAGGAGGGGATCAAGAGACCCAGTACTTC
TRBJ1-1 | NA | TRBD1 | 17 | TRBV19 | CASSRSRGLAANTEAFF | TGTGCCAGTAGTAGAAGCAGGGGGCTAGCGGCAAACACTGAAGCTTTCTTT
TRBJ2-7 | NA | NA | 13 | TRBV7-2 | CASSLRAGNEQYF | TGTGCCAGCAGCTTAAGGGCGGGAAACGAGCAGTACTTC
TRBJ2-7 | NA | NA | 14 | TRBV5-8 | CASQRDTGFYEQYF | TGTGCCAGCCAGCGGGACACGGGATTTTATGAGCAGTACTTC
TRBJ1-2 | NA | TRBD1 | 14 | TRBV6-5 | CASSYWSDREGYTF | TGTGCCAGCAGTTACTGGAGCGACAGGGAAGGCTACACCTTC
TRBJ2-5 | NA | NA | 13 | TRBV24-1 | CATSDLTGETQYF | TGTGCCACCAGTGATTTGACAGGGGAGACCCAGTACTTC
TRBJ2-3 | NA | TRBD1 | 17 | TRBV24-1 | CATSDPGQGSNTDTQYF | TGTGCCACCAGTGATCCGGGACAGGGGTCTAACACAGATACGCAGTATTTT
TRBJ1-2 | NA | NA | 14 | TRBV18 | CASSPGRATYGYTF | TGTGCCAGCTCACCCGGGAGGGCGACTTATGGCTACACCTTC
TRBJ2-5 | NA | NA | 14 | TRBV28 | CASSLPGSRETQYF | TGTGCCAGCAGTTTACCGGGGTCTCGAGAGACCCAGTACTTC
TRBJ2-6 | NA | NA | 13 | TRBV3-1/TRBV3-2 | CASRETGANVLTF | TGTGCCAGCAGGGAGACTGGGGCCAACGTCCTGACTTTC
TRBJ2-2 | NA | NA | 15 | TRBV10-3 | CAISDHRLNTGELFF | TGTGCCATCAGTGATCACAGACTAAACACCGGGGAGCTGTTTTTT
TRBJ1-1 | NA | NA | 17 | TRBV4-3 | CASSQGSGPPMNTEAFF | TGCGCCAGCAGCCAAGGTTCAGGGCCTCCTATGAACACTGAAGCTTTCTTT
TRBJ2-1 | NA | TRBD2 | 17 | TRBV9 | CASSVDPSGSNYNEQFF | TGTGCCAGCAGCGTAGACCCGAGCGGGAGCAACTACAATGAGCAGTTCTTC
TRBJ2-1 | NA | TRBD1 | 14 | TRBV7-2 | CASSLILGQTEQFF | TGTGCCAGCAGCCTGATTCTGGGACAGACTGAGCAGTTCTTC
TRBJ1-2 | NA | TRBD1 | 13 | TRBV2 | CAKRDRSRDGYTF | TGTGCCAAGAGGGACAGGTCTCGTGATGGCTACACCTTC
TRBJ2-4 | NA | NA | 17 | TRBV5-6 | CASSSPGDPIAKNIQYF | TGTGCCAGCAGCTCGCCGGGGGACCCAATAGCCAAAAACATTCAGTACTTC
TRBJ2-5 | few | NA | 14 | TRBV9 | CASSVGTVQETQYF | TGTGCCAGCAGCGTAGGTACAGTCCAAGAGACCCAGTACTTC
TRBJ1-2 | NA | NA | 14 | TRBV3-1/TRBV3-2 | CASSQPNGGRGYTF | TGTGCCAGCAGCCAACCTAACGGAGGGAGAGGCTACACCTTC
TRBJ2-7 | NA | NA | 14 | TRBV15 | CATSPGGSSYEQYF | TGTGCCACCAGCCCCGGGGGAAGCTCCTACGAGCAGTACTTC
TRBJ2-7 | NA | NA | 13 | TRBV11-3 | CASSFSGYEEQYF | TGTGCCAGCAGCTTTTCAGGGTATGAGGAGCAGTACTTC
TRBJ1-6 | NA | NA | 15 | TRBV5-1 | CASSVGEGRNSPLHF | TGCGCCAGCTCTGTCGGGGAGGGGAGAAATTCACCCCTCCACTTT
TRBJ2-3 | NA | NA | 15 | TRBV19 | CASSILLPGTDTQYF | TGTGCCAGTAGTATCTTACTCCCCGGGACAGATACGCAGTATTTT
TRBJ1-1 | NA | NA | 16 | TRBV9 | CASTREEGGKGTEAFF | TGTGCCAGCACCCGAGAGGAAGGAGGGAAGGGGACTGAAGCTTTCTTT
TRBJ2-3 | NA | TRBD2 | 19 | TRBV3-1/TRBV3-2 | CASSHLGTSGGSSTDTQYF | TGTGCCAGCAGCCACCTGGGGACTAGCGGGGGGTCTAGCACAGATACGCAGTATTTT
TRBJ2-7 | NA | NA | 15 | TRBV5-1 | CASSQADRAGYEQYF | TGCGCCAGCAGCCAAGCCGACAGGGCGGGGTACGAGCAGTACTTC
TRBJ1-5 | NA | TRBD1 | 13 | TRBV19 | CASSDRESQPQHF | TGTGCCAGTTCGGACAGGGAGTCTCAGCCCCAGCATTTT
TRBJ2-6 | once | TRBD2 | 20 | TRBV7-3 | CASSLQGVGLAGSGANVLTF | TGTGCCAGCAGCTTACAGGGGGTTGGACTAGCGGGGTCTGGGGCCAACGTCCTGACTTTC
TRBJ1-6 | NA | NA | 19 | TRBV28 | CASTLRAGKGDSYNSPLHF | TGTGCCAGCACCCTTCGTGCAGGGAAGGGGGACTCCTATAATTCACCCCTCCACTTT
TRBJ1-6 | few | TRBD1 | 17 | TRBV11-2 | CASSSLPRQGYNSPLHF | TGTGCCAGCAGCTCCCTACCCCGACAGGGTTATAATTCACCCCTCCACTTT